This record looks at one TCR beta chain sequence and its context. This CDR3 has 14 residues. V dropped 0 bases and J dropped 4 bases, with 8 bases sitting between them. Germline CDR1 reads SGHNT; CDR2 reads YENEEA. Libraries were prepared by immunoSEQ multiplex PCR; TCRdb keeps only in-frame clonotypes and omits some of them. The sample comprises roughly 300,000 clones, roughly 86% of which are singletons, and 6.5% to 9.5% rests with the top ten. The data stem from a study of blood T cell repertoires in COVID-19. Study in general: Sites in the United States, Italy and Spain provided acute and convalescent COVID-19 samples.

The specimen sequenced was peripheral blood. The chain carries TRBV11-3 and TRBJ2-3; D is ambiguous. The TCR was taken from a woman in her forties or fifties who had recovered from COVID-19. The CDR3 region has the DNA TGTGCCAGCAGCTTAGAGGCCCCCCCAGATACGCAGTATTTT. Its protein product is CASSLEAPPDTQYF.